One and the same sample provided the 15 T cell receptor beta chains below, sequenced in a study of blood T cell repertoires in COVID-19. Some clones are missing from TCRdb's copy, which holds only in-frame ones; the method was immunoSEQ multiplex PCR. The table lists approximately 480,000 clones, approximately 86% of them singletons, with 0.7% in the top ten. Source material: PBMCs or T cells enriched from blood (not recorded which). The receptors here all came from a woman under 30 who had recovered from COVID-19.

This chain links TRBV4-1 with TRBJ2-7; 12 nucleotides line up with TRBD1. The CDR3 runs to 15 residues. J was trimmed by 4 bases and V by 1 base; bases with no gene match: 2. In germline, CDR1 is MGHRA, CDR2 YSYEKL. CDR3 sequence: CASSQVGQGAYEQYF. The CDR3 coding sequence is TGCGCCAGCAGCCAAGTGGGACAGGGGGCATACGAGCAGTACTTC.

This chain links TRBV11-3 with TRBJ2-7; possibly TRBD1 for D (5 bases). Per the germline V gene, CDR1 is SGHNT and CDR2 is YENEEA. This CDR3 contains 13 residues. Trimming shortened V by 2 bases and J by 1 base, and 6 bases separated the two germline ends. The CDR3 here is CASSLQGSYEQYF. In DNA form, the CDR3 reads TGTGCCAGCAGCTTACAGGGATCCTACGAGCAGTACTTC.

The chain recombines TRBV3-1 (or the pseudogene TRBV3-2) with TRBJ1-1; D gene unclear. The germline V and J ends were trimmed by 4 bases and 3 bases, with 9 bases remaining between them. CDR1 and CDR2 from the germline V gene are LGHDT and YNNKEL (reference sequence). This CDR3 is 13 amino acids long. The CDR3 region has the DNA TGTGCCAGCAGCCCCAGGTCACACACTGAAGCTTTCTTT. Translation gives CASSPRSHTEAFF.

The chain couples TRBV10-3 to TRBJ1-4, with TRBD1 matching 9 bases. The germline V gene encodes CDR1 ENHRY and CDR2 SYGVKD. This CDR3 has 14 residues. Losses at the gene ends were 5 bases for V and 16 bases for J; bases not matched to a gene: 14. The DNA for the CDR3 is TGTGCCATCAGTCCGGGACAGGGACCGGGTGAGCAGTTTTTT. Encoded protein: CAISPGQGPGEQFF.

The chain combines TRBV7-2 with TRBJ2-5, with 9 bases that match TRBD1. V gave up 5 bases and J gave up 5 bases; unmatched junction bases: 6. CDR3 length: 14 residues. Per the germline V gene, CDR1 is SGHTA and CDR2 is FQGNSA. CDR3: CASSVQGAGETQYF. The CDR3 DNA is TGTGCCAGCAGCGTACAGGGGGCGGGGGAGACCCAGTACTTC.

CDR3 sequence reads: CASSQAADGGLNTGELFF. The CDR3 nucleotides read TGTGCCAGCAGCCAGGCCGCAGACGGCGGGCTGAACACCGGGGAGCTGTTTTTT. The V gene is TRBV4-2, the J gene TRBJ2-2; D perhaps matches TRBD2 (5 bases). Germline V gene sequence: CDR1 LGHNA, CDR2 YNFKEQ. Trimming removed 3 bases from V and 1 base from J, with 18 bases in between. This CDR3 region has 18 residues.

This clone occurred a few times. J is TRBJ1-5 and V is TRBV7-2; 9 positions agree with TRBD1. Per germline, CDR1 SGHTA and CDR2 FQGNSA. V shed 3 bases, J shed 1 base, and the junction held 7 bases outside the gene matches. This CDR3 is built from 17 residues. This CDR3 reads CASSFRTGVRSNQPQHF. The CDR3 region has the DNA TGTGCCAGCAGCTTCCGGACAGGGGTTAGGAGCAATCAGCCCCAGCATTTT.

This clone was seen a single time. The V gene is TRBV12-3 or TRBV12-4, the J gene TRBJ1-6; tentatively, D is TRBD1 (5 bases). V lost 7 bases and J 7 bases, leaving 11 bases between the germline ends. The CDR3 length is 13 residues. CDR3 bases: TGTGCCAGCACAGGACAAATCAATTCACCCCTCCACTTT. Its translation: CASTGQINSPLHF.

CDR3 sequence (DNA): TGTGCCAGTAGTATTTCCCTGAGGGCTGAAGCTTTCTTT. This gives the protein CASSISLRAEAFF. The rearrangement uses TRBV19 and TRBJ1-1; D is uncertain. The V gene's germline CDR1 is LNHDA and CDR2 SQIVND (reference sequence). The CDR3 is made up of 13 amino acids. The ends were cut back, 3 bases at V and 6 bases at J, with 11 bases in the middle.

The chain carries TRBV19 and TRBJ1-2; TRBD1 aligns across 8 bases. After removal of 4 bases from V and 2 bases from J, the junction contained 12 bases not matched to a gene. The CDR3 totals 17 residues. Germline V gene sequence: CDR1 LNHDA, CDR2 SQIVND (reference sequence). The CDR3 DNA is TGTGCCAGTAGTACATTACCGCAGGGGGCAAGGAACTATGGCTACACCTTC. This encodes CASSTLPQGARNYGYTF. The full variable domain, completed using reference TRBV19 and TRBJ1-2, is DGGITQSPKYLFRKEGQNVTLSCEQNLNHDAMYWYRQDPGQGLRLIYYSQIVNDFQKGDIAEGYSVSREKKESFPLTVTSAQKNPTAFYLCASSTLPQGARNYGYTFGSGTRLTVV.

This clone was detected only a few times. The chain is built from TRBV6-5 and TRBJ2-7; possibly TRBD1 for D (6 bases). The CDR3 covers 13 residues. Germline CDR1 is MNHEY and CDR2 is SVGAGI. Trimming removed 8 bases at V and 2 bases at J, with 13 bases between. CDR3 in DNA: TGTGCCAGCTTCAGGGGTGATACCTACGAGCAGTACTTC. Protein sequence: CASFRGDTYEQYF.

The DNA of the CDR3 is TGTGCCAGCTCAACCGCCGCGGGGACGAACTATGGCTACACCTTC. Its protein is CASSTAAGTNYGYTF. The chain couples TRBV18 to TRBJ1-2; D is perhaps TRBD1 (5 bases). Deletions cut 5 bases from V and 2 bases from J, with 15 bases between. CDR1 and CDR2 (germline): KGHSH, LQKENI. The CDR3 consists of 15 residues.

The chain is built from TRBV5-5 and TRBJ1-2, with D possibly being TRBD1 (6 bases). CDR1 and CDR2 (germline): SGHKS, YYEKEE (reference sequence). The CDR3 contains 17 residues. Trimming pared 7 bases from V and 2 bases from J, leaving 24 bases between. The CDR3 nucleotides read TGTGCCAGCGCGTTTAGGCCGACGGGGGGCAGAAACTATGGCTACACCTTC. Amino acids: CASAFRPTGGRNYGYTF.

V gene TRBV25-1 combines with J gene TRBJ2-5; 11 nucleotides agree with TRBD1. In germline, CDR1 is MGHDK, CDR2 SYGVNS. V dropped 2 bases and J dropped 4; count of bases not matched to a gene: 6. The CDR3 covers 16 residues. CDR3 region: CASSEAGQGAGETQYF. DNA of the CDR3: TGTGCCAGCAGTGAAGCAGGACAGGGGGCAGGAGAGACCCAGTACTTC.

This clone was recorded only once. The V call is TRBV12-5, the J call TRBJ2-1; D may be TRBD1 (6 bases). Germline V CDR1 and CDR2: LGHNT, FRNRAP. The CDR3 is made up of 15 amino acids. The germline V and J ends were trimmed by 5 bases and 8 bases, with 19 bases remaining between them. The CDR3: CASGPTGKSTYEQFF. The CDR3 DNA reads TGTGCTAGTGGTCCAACAGGGAAATCAACCTATGAGCAGTTCTTC.